The source of this T cell receptor beta chain is a study of T cells in Graves' hyperthyroidism and ophthalmopathy. Germline V gene sequence: CDR1 SGHTS, CDR2 YDEGEE. The CDR3 contains 14 residues. V gave up 0 bases and J gave up 2 bases, with 8 bases separating them. TCR beta CDR3 sequences were amplified from RNA transcripts. The TCR CDR3 first-round RT-PCR relied on the HTBI primer set. TCRdb re-called the multiplex PCR reads with MiXCR, one entry per CDR3 protein. Of hundreds of thousands of distinct CDR3 sequences in the sample, about 20% were seen once. Many counts were recorded for this clonotype.

The specimen sequenced was blood. The genes are TRBV5-8 and TRBJ1-2, with unresolved D. The TCR comes from a man aged 25 to 40 with Graves' ophthalmopathy. CDR3 coding DNA: TGTGCCAGCAGCTTGGCTGGTCAGAACTATGGCTACACCTTC. Translating gives CASSLAGQNYGYTF.